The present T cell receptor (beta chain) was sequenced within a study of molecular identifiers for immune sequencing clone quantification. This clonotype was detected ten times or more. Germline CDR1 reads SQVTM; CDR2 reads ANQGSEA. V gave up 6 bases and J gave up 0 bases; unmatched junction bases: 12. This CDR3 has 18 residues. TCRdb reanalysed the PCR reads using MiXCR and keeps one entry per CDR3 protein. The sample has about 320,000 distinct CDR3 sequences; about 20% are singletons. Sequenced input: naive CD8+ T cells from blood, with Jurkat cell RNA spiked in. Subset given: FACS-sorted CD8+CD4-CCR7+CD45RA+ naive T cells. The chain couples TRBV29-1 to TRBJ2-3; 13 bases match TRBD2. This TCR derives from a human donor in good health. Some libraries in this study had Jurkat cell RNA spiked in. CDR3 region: CSVPYPGLAGLSTDTQYF. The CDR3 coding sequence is TGCAGCGTCCCCTACCCGGGACTAGCGGGGCTTAGCACAGATACGCAGTATTTT.